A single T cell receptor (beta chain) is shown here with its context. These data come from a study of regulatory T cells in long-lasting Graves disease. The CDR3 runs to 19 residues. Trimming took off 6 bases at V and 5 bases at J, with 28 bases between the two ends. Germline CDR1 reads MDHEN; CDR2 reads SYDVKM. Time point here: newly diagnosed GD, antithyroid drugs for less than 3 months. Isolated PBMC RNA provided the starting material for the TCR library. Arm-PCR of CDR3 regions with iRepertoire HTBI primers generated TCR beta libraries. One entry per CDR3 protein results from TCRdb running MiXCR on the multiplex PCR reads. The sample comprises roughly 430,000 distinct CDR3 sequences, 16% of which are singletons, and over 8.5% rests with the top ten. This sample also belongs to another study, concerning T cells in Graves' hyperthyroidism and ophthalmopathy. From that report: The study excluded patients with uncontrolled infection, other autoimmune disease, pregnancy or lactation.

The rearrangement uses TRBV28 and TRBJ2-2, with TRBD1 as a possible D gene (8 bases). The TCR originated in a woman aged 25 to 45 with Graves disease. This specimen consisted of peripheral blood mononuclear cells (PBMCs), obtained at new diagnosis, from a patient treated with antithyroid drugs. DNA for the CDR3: TGTGCCAGCAGGCTTGGGACAGGCCGGCGCGGGAGAGGTACCGGGGAGCTGTTTTTT. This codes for CASRLGTGRRGRGTGELFF.